The 3 T cell receptor beta chains presented below share a single source sample, sequenced in a study of OX40 agonist ivuxolimab in advanced cancers. Repertoires were generated with immunoSEQ multiplex PCR, while TCRdb's copy carries only in-frame clones and drops some. Among around 33,000 clones, about 80% were seen once, and the ten largest hold 10% to 15%. This specimen consisted of CD4+ or CD8+ T cells sorted from blood, obtained in a trial of the OX40 agonist ivuxolimab. These receptors came from an adult with an advanced solid tumor such as melanoma, head and neck, liver or kidney cancer.

The chain links TRBV13 to TRBJ2-3, with D possibly TRBD2 on 6 matching bases. Trimming took 4 bases from V and 0 from J, leaving 11 bases between them. Looked up from germline, CDR1 is PRHDT and CDR2 is FYEKMQ (reference sequence). The CDR3 spans 15 residues. The CDR3 sequence: CASSSRGTSTDTQYF. CDR3 bases: TGTGCCAGCAGCTCCCGGGGGACTAGCACAGATACGCAGTATTTT.

The gene calls are TRBV10-3 and TRBJ2-7, with 7 bases fitting TRBD1. The CDR3 spans 13 residues. The germline V gene encodes CDR1 ENHRY and CDR2 SYGVKD. J was trimmed by 4 bases and V by 7 bases; bases with no gene match: 7. In DNA form, the CDR3 reads TGTGCCATCACCTCCGGGACAGCGTACGAGCAGTACTTC. Amino acids: CAITSGTAYEQYF.

The chain combines TRBV7-9 with TRBJ2-3, with 10 bases that match TRBD2. V dropped 5 bases and J dropped 0; count of bases not matched to a gene: 8. CDR3 length: 17 residues. The V gene's germline CDR1 is SEHNR and CDR2 FQNEAQ (reference sequence). In nucleotides, the CDR3 is TGTGCCAGCAGCGTCTCTAGCGGGGGCCTTAGCACAGATACGCAGTATTTT. Protein: CASSVSSGGLSTDTQYF.